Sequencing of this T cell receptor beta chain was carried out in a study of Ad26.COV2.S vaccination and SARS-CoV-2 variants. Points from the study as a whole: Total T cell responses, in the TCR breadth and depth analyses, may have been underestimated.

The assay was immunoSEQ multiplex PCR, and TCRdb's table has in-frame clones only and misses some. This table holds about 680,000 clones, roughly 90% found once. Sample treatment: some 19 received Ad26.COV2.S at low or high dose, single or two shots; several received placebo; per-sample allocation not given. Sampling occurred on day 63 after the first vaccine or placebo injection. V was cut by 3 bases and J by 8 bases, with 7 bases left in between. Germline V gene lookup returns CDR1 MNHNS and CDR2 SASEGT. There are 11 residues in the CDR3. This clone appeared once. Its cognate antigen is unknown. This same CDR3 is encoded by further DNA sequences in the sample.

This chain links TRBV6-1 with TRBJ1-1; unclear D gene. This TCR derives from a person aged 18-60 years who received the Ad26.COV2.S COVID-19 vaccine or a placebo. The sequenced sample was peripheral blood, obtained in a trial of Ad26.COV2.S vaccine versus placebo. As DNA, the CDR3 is TGTGCCAGCAGTGATTTGGCAGAAGCTTTCTTT. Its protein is CASSDLAEAFF.